Described below is a single TCR beta chain sequence and its context. Its cognate antigen is unknown. The data derive from a study of radiotherapy plus CTLA-4 blockade in lung cancer. Study background: Patients showed objective responses in about 18% of cases and disease control in more than 25%. General observations from the study: Subsequent to radiotherapy plus ipilimumab, tumor-derived TCR clones underwent expansion in blood.

Treatment of patients with chemo-refractory metastatic non-small-cell lung cancer consisted of focal radiation plus CTLA-4 blockade with ipilimumab. The CDR3 consists of 13 residues. The germline CDR1 and CDR2 sequences are SGHKS and YYEKEE (reference sequence). Trimming shortened V by 2 bases and J by 3 bases, and 8 bases separated the two germline ends. The repertoire was sequenced with immunoSEQ multiplex PCR; TCRdb's copy has only in-frame clones and lacks some. The data show roughly 46,000 clones, approximately 76% seen once. This specimen consisted of peripheral blood, obtained from a patient treated with radiotherapy plus ipilimumab. The gene calls are TRBV5-5 and TRBJ1-1, with D maybe TRBD1 (6 bases). The receptor was derived from a human donor with non-small cell lung cancer who had stable disease on radiotherapy plus ipilimumab. CDR3 amino acids: CASSLQGDTEAFF. CDR3 DNA: TGTGCCAGCAGCTTACAGGGAGACACTGAAGCTTTCTTT.